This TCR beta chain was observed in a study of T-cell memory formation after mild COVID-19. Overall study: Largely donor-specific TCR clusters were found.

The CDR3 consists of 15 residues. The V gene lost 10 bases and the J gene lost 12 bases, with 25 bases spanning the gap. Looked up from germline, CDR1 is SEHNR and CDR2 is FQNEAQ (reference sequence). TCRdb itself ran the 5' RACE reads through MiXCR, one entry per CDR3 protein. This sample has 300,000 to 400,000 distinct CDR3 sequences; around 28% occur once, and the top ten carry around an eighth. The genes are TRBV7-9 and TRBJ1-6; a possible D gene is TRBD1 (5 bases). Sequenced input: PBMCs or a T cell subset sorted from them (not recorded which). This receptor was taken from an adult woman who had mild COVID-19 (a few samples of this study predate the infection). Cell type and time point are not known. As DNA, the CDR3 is TGTGCCACCAGAATGGGGGACGGCGCGGGAGTACCCCTCCACTTT. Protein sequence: CATRMGDGAGVPLHF. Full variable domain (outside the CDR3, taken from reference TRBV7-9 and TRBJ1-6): DTGVSQNPRHKITKRGQNVTFRCDPISEHNRLYWYRQTLGQGPEFLTYFQNEAQLEKSRLLSDRFSAERPKGSFSTLEIQRTEQGDSAMYLCATRMGDGAGVPLHFGNGTRLTVT.